This TCR beta chain was retrieved from a study of cytomegalovirus exposure and HLA in healthy donors. Study results and caveats: In a later analysis, compared with equally common non-associated chains, HLA-associated beta chains were more expanded. Researchers reportedly found TCR beta sequences accurately predicted most subjects' HLA-A and HLA-B alleles. Under in vitro conditions, three CMV-associated chains were confirmed as specific for CMV antigens.

Points on this clone: Its antigen remains unidentified.

The study ran its PCR with 60 Vbeta and 13 Jbeta primers. Libraries were prepared by immunoSEQ multiplex PCR; TCRdb keeps only in-frame clonotypes and omits some of them. Here the sample spans some 170,000 clones, 65% to 85% being singletons. In germline, CDR1 is LNHNV, CDR2 YYDKDF (reference sequence). V lost 8 bases to trimming and J lost 0 bases, with 23 bases between them. This CDR3 comprises 18 residues. The chain joins TRBV15 to TRBJ1-5; TRBD1 is a possible D gene (5 bases). The receptor's source is a man in his fifties or sixties in good health and CMV-seronegative. Sequences were obtained from PBMCs. CDR3 loop: CATRNLKVGGDSNQPQHF. Written as DNA, the CDR3 is TGTGCCACCCGAAATTTAAAAGTAGGAGGGGATAGCAATCAGCCCCAGCATTTT.